The count of the clone carrying this T cell receptor (beta chain) is one. As yet, its antigen is unknown. This record comes from a study of T cells after yellow fever vaccination. Turning to the study itself: Preparation used SMART-Seq v4 Ultra Low Input for the low-cell-number fractions.

Notes on the study in general: When the response was secondary, it was weaker but reached its peak faster, day 5 versus 15. Post-booster reappearance was seen for most primary-vaccination clones (about 96% CD4, 75% to 90% CD8).

Looked up from germline, CDR1 is DFQATT and CDR2 is SNEGSKA (reference sequence). The V and J ends lost 3 bases and 3 bases respectively, with 15 bases between them. CDR3 length equals 15 residues. TCRdb redid the calling of the 5' RACE reads with MiXCR, one entry per CDR3 protein. The table has around 530,000 distinct CDR3 sequences, roughly a sixth seen once. The sequencing here drew on PBMCs, taken about 5 days after the first yellow fever vaccination. The gene calls are TRBV20-1 and TRBJ2-4; D not resolved. The sequence came from a young man who received the YFV17D yellow fever vaccine. The CDR3 nucleotides are TGCAGTGCTAGTGCTTTGATGTCGGGCAAAAACATTCAGTACTTC. This sequence encodes CSASALMSGKNIQYF.